This TCR beta chain was obtained from a study of shared clonotypes between healthy human individuals. Findings of the study overall: Sequencing depth was expected to affect clonotype sharing among donors.

Sorted subsets were amplified in replicate PCRs using 200 to 250 ng DNA, around 30,000 T cell genomes. Produced via immunoSEQ multiplex PCR; TCRdb's table is partial and in-frame only. The sample holds about 2.3 million clones, 85% to 95% seen once. Of note for this clone: Its cognate antigen is unknown.

This CDR3 contains 14 residues. Germline V gives CDR1 SGDLS, CDR2 YYNGEE. V was pared by 2 bases and J by 4 bases, with 5 bases of the junction left unmatched. V and J are TRBV9 and TRBJ2-5, with 7 bases aligning to TRBD2. The TCR sequence derives from a man between 18 and 29 years old in good health. Some clones in this sample may be carry-over from other donors' samples. The sequenced sample consisted of naive CD4+ T cells from PBMCs. Subset in this sample: CD45RA+ positively selected. CDR3 bases: TGTGCCAGCAGCGTGACTAGCCGGGGAGAGACCCAGTACTTC. It yields the protein CASSVTSRGETQYF. Full variable domain (outside the CDR3, taken from reference TRBV9 and TRBJ2-5): DSGVTQTPKHLITATGQRVTLRCSPRSGDLSVYWYQQSLDQGLQFLIQYYNGEERAKGNILERFSAQQFPDLHSELNLSSLELGDSALYFCASSVTSRGETQYFGPGTRLLVL.